This TCR beta chain was captured by sequencing in a study of T cells in Graves' hyperthyroidism and ophthalmopathy. General study points: The model anticipated ophthalmopathy a median around 6 months pre-onset.

Comments on this clonotype: Its antigen is unidentified.

Amplification targeted TCR beta CDR3 regions from RNA transcripts. In the first-round RT-PCR of the TCR CDR3, the HTBI primer set was used. TCRdb recomputed calls from the multiplex PCR reads with MiXCR, one row per CDR3 protein. The repertoire holds some 300,000 distinct CDR3 sequences, with approximately 18% as singletons. Diagnosis rested on symptoms, serum thyroxine and TRAb, thyroid ultrasound, and orbital computed tomography. Specimen: blood. This sequence was found in a man in his fifties with Graves' ophthalmopathy.

CDR3 nucleotides: TGCAGCGTTGAAGACTTGGACGTTCAAGAGACCCAGTACTTC. Translation: CSVEDLDVQETQYF. The rearrangement links TRBV29-1 to TRBJ2-5; D uncertain. V lost 0 bases to trimming and J lost 2 bases, with 10 bases between them. The CDR3 contains 14 residues. CDR1 SQVTM and CDR2 ANQGSEA come from the germline V gene.